These 9 T cell receptor beta chains were all obtained from the same sample, sequenced in a study of CD8 T cells in Susac syndrome. Reverse transcription of about 0.5 to 1 ug RNA was carried out with random hexamers. One entry per CDR3 protein, called by TCRdb with MiXCR from the immunoSEQ multiplex PCR reads. The sample carries some 190,000 distinct CDR3 sequences, about 93% recorded once. What was sequenced was CD4+ T cells from PBMCs. These receptor sequences come from a human donor in good health.

The rearrangement joins TRBV11-1 to TRBJ1-5; 9 nucleotides agree with TRBD1. In germline, CDR1 is SGHAT, CDR2 FQDESV (reference sequence). With V trimmed by 3 bases and J by 4 bases, 4 bases remained unmatched. There are 15 residues in the CDR3. The CDR3 DNA reads as TGTGCCAGCAGCTTCGGGACAGGGAAGAATCAGCCCCAGCATTTT. This sequence encodes CASSFGTGKNQPQHF.

This sequence joins TRBV6-5 and TRBJ2-1; possible D gene TRBD2, 6 bases. The germline V gene has CDR1 MNHEY and CDR2 SVGAGI. The CDR3 sequence is 21 residues long. Trimming pared 2 bases from V and 5 bases from J, leaving 31 bases between. CDR3 coding DNA: TGTGCCAGCAGTTACGCCGGGGCCACTCTCCAGACCTTGGACTACCACAATGAGCAGTTCTTC. This gives the protein CASSYAGATLQTLDYHNEQFF.

The rearrangement links TRBV20-1 to TRBJ1-6; TRBD1 aligns across 8 bases. The V segment lost 2 bases and the J segment 7 bases; nucleotides outside the gene matches: 4. Germline assignment: CDR1 DFQATT and CDR2 SNEGSKA (reference sequence). There are 14 residues in the CDR3. CDR3 region: CSARPGTGNSPLHF. CDR3 bases: TGCAGTGCTAGACCCGGGACAGGAAATTCACCCCTCCACTTT.

V gene TRBV6-1 combines with J gene TRBJ1-2; D is perhaps TRBD1 (6 bases). The CDR3 runs to 16 residues. V was clipped by 9 bases and J by 2 bases, with 22 bases between them. Per germline, CDR1 MNHNS and CDR2 SASEGT. The CDR3 nucleotides are TGTGCCAGTCAACCGAGGGGAATGGGACACAACTATGGCTACACCTTC. It specifies CASQPRGMGHNYGYTF.

The V call is TRBV28, the J call TRBJ2-5; TRBD1 matches at 7 bases. CDR3 size: 15 residues. Germline V CDR1 and CDR2: MDHEN, SYDVKM. Unmatched junction bases numbered 6, after V lost 3 bases and J lost 2 bases. This CDR3 is CASSFKGGWQETQYF. Here the CDR3 DNA reads TGTGCCAGCAGTTTCAAAGGGGGCTGGCAAGAGACCCAGTACTTC.

This chain connects TRBV9 to TRBJ2-1, with 12 bases fitting TRBD2. The CDR3 has 16 amino acids. Germline assignment: CDR1 SGDLS and CDR2 YYNGEE. The V and J ends lost 7 bases and 4 bases, in that order; junction bases with no gene match: 9. The CDR3 region has the DNA TGTGCCAGCGGCTTTCTAGCGGGGGGGTCATACAATGAGCAGTTCTTC. Amino acid sequence: CASGFLAGGSYNEQFF.

The gene calls are TRBV11-2 and TRBJ2-5, with 14 bases identical to TRBD2. Looked up from germline, CDR1 is SGHAT and CDR2 is FQNNGV. This CDR3 is built from 14 residues. Losses at the gene ends were 6 bases for V and 4 bases for J; bases not matched to a gene: 1. CDR3 sequence reads: CASRTSGGAETQYF. The CDR3 DNA is TGTGCCAGCAGGACTAGCGGGGGGGCAGAGACCCAGTACTTC. The full variable domain, its missing parts supplied by reference TRBV11-2 and TRBJ2-5, is EAGVAQSPRYKIIEKRQSVAFWCNPISGHATLYWYQQILGQGPKLLIQFQNNGVVDDSQLPKDRFSAERLKGVDSTLKIQPAKLEDSAVYLCASRTSGGAETQYFGPGTRLLVL.

This clonotype was counted once. This chain uses TRBV27 with TRBJ1-1; D is unresolved. The CDR3 totals 15 residues. The ends were cut back, 6 bases at V and 1 base at J, with 15 bases in the middle. Germline lookup yields CDR1 MNHEY and CDR2 SMNVEV (reference sequence). CDR3 protein: CASSPLPGWNTEAFF. Written as DNA, the CDR3 is TGTGCCAGCAGCCCCCTTCCGGGGTGGAACACTGAAGCTTTCTTT.

Turning to this clonotype: The junction departs from the called germline gene at one end, perhaps through a read error. CDR3 sequence reads: CASSPQSLNTEAFF. The DNA for the CDR3 is TGCGCCAGCAGCCCACAAAGCCTGAACACTGAAGCTTTCTTT. The rearrangement uses TRBV14 and TRBJ1-1; D is unclear. The CDR3 extends over 14 amino acids. Germline values: CDR1 SGHDN, CDR2 FVKESK.